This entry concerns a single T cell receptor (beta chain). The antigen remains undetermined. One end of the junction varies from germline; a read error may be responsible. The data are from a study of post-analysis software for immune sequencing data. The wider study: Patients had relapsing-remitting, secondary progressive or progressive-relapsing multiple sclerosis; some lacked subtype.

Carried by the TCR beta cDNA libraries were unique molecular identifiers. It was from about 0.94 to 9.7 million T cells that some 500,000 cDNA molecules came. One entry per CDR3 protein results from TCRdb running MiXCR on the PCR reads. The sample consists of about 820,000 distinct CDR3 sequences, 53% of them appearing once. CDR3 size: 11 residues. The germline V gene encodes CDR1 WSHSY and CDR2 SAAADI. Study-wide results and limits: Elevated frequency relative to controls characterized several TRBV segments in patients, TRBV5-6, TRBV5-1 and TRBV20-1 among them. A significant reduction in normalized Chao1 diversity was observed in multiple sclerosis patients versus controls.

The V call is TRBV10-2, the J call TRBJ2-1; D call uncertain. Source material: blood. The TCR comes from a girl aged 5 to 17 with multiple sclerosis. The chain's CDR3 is CASRKNNERFF. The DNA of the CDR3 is TGCGCCAGCAGAAAAAACAATGAGCGGTTCTTC.